These 17 T cell receptor beta chains share one sample of origin, sequenced in a study of a mutant IDH1 vaccine in newly diagnosed glioma. Indicated time point: week 47, end of study. The investigators gave 300 ug of mutant IDH1 20-mer peptide in each vaccine dose, together with topical imiquimod. No antigen has been assigned to these receptors. Generated by immunoSEQ multiplex PCR, the TCRdb table keeps only in-frame clones and is missing some. The table records some 57,000 clones, over 60% of them present only once. The sequences come from PBMCs, collected from a glioma patient whose treatment included an IDH1 peptide vaccine. These TCRs come from a woman between 35 and 50 years old with glioma. Some clones in this sample may be carry-over from other donors' samples.

The chain uses TRBV15 and TRBJ1-1; 7 bases line up with TRBD1. V lost 3 bases to trimming and J lost 0 bases; unmatched junction nucleotides: 4. The CDR3 is 15 amino acids. Germline V gene sequence: CDR1 LNHNV, CDR2 YYDKDF (reference sequence). DNA for the CDR3: TGTGCCACCAGCAGGGGGGGACAGTTGAACACTGAAGCTTTCTTT. Translating gives CATSRGGQLNTEAFF.

CDR3 DNA: TGCGCCAGCAGCCAAAGTTCTCCGGGGCCACGGCCGGACACCGGGGAGCTGTTTTTT. It translates to CASSQSSPGPRPDTGELFF. The chain joins TRBV4-3 to TRBJ2-2; D possibly matches TRBD1 or TRBD2 (5 bases each). The ends were cut back, 2 bases at V and 3 bases at J, with 22 bases in the middle. In germline, CDR1 is LGHNA, CDR2 YSLEER. This CDR3 is 19 amino acids long.

The chain joins TRBV9 to TRBJ2-7, with 7 bases lining up with TRBD1. After removal of 2 bases from V and 2 bases from J, the junction contained 7 bases not matched to a gene. In germline, CDR1 is SGDLS, CDR2 YYNGEE. The CDR3 has 15 amino acids. As DNA, the CDR3 is TGTGCCAGCAGCGTGGGCCGGGACAGAGCCTACGAGCAGTACTTC. This codes for CASSVGRDRAYEQYF.

The J gene is TRBJ2-1, the V gene TRBV10-3, with 11 bases aligning to TRBD2. This CDR3 is 16 amino acids long. Germline CDR1 reads ENHRY; CDR2 reads SYGVKD. Trimming took 1 base from V and 7 from J; bases not matched to a gene: 6. In DNA, the CDR3 is TGTGCCATCAGTGAGTTTGGTAGCGGGGGGGGGAATGAGCAGTTCTTC. It yields the protein CAISEFGSGGGNEQFF.

The genes are TRBV27 and TRBJ1-2, with 9 positions matching TRBD1. The CDR3 consists of 15 residues. In germline, CDR1 is MNHEY, CDR2 SMNVEV (reference sequence). J was trimmed by 4 bases and V by 6 bases; bases with no gene match: 9. CDR3 bases: TGTGCCAGCAGGCCGGGACAGGGAACCCTCTATGGCTACACCTTC. Protein: CASRPGQGTLYGYTF.

The J gene is TRBJ1-2, the V gene TRBV30; unclear D gene. Germline V gene lookup returns CDR1 GTSNPN and CDR2 SVGIG (reference sequence). The CDR3 is 13 residues long. With 2 bases removed from V and 7 bases from J, the gap between germline ends came to 14 bases. This CDR3 is CAWSSGSLSGYTF. Written as DNA, the CDR3 is TGTGCCTGGAGTTCAGGATCTTTGAGTGGCTACACCTTC.

The chain carries TRBV23-1 and TRBJ1-4; TRBD1 might be the D (6 bases). TRBV23-1 is an open reading frame whose function is uncertain. Deletions cut 4 bases from V and 0 bases from J, with 18 bases between. The CDR3 loop spans 18 amino acids. This chain's CDR3 is CASSPPRAGDATNEKLFF. The DNA of the CDR3 is TGCGCCAGCAGTCCCCCCCGGGCAGGGGACGCAACTAATGAAAAACTGTTTTTT.

The chain uses TRBV2 and TRBJ2-7, with TRBD1 matching over 7 bases. V trimming: 4 bases; J trimming: 7 bases; junction bases outside the gene matches: 7. The CDR3 is 13 residues long. From germline, CDR1 is SNHLY and CDR2 FYNNEI. CDR3: CASSVDRAGEQYF. The CDR3 coding sequence is TGTGCCAGCAGTGTCGACAGGGCGGGTGAGCAGTACTTC.

The chain links TRBV9 to TRBJ2-7; perhaps TRBD2 as D (6 bases). CDR3 length equals 14 residues. Germline-derived CDR1 and CDR2 are SGDLS and YYNGEE. Trimming removed 0 bases from V and 4 bases from J, with 11 bases in between. As DNA, the CDR3 is TGTGCCAGCAGCGTAGGGGTCGGAGGGTACGAGCAGTACTTC. It translates to CASSVGVGGYEQYF.

This clone occurred a few times. CDR3 protein: CASRKDRDGTEAFF. CDR3 nucleotides: TGTGCCAGTAGGAAAGACAGGGATGGCACTGAAGCTTTCTTT. The chain carries TRBV19 and TRBJ1-1; TRBD1 matches at 7 bases. The ends lost 6 bases at V and 4 bases at J; junction bases unmatched: 8. Germline V gene lookup returns CDR1 LNHDA and CDR2 SQIVND (reference sequence). CDR3 length equals 14 residues.

This chain connects TRBV6-1 to TRBJ2-7; D ambiguous. The CDR3 spans 13 residues. Looked up from germline, CDR1 is MNHNS and CDR2 is SASEGT. Trimming removed 6 bases at V and 6 bases at J, with 15 bases between. The CDR3 DNA is TGTGCCAGCAGGGGCCCGCAGGAGAGCGAGCAGTACTTC. Its translation is CASRGPQESEQYF.

CDR3 bases: TGTGCCAGCAGTCCAGGGACTAGCGGGGGGACATTAGATGAGCAGTTCTTC. It yields the protein CASSPGTSGGTLDEQFF. The rearrangement joins TRBV2 to TRBJ2-1; 15 bases are a match to TRBD2. V lost 5 bases and J lost 8; bases outside the gene matches: 10. Germline lookup yields CDR1 SNHLY and CDR2 FYNNEI. CDR3 length: 17 amino acids.

Comment on this clone: The sample carries other DNA sequences with the same CDR3. V is TRBV29-1 and J is TRBJ2-4, with D possibly being TRBD2 (6 bases). V gave up 3 bases and J gave up 4 bases, with 13 bases separating them. Germline CDR1 SQVTM, CDR2 ANQGSEA. CDR3 size: 14 residues. CDR3 sequence reads: CSVEPPGLKNIQYF. CDR3 nucleotides: TGCAGCGTTGAGCCACCGGGACTTAAAAACATTCAGTACTTC.

J is TRBJ2-6 and V is TRBV5-6; 12 nucleotides line up with TRBD1. This CDR3 has 19 amino acids. The germline V gene has CDR1 SGHDT and CDR2 YYEEEE. J lost 1 base, V lost 4 bases, and 9 bases had no gene match. CDR3 sequence reads: CASSPAGTGGHSGANVLTF. The CDR3 bases are TGTGCCAGCAGCCCTGCCGGGACAGGGGGCCATTCTGGGGCCAACGTCCTGACTTTC.

The V and J genes are TRBV6-1 and TRBJ2-7, with D possibly TRBD2 on 6 matching bases. The CDR3 consists of 13 residues. The germline gives CDR1 MNHNS, CDR2 SASEGT. V lost 6 bases and J lost 0, with 9 bases in between. The DNA of the CDR3 is TGTGCCAGCAGGGGGGGTTCCTCCTACGAGCAGTACTTC. Translation: CASRGGSSYEQYF.

V gene TRBV5-5 combines with J gene TRBJ2-7; either TRBD1 or TRBD2 may supply D (6 bases each). The germline gives CDR1 SGHKS, CDR2 YYEKEE (reference sequence). The V end was cut by 4 bases, the J end by 2 bases, with 16 bases between. There are 15 residues in the CDR3. CDR3 amino acids: CASSDHSGGPYEQYF. Written as DNA, the CDR3 is TGTGCCAGCAGCGACCACTCCGGGGGCCCCTACGAGCAGTACTTC.

The chain joins TRBV30 to TRBJ2-5; D might be TRBD2 (5 bases). The CDR3 length is 13 residues. Germline CDR1 reads GTSNPN; CDR2 reads SVGIG (reference sequence). V was pared by 5 bases and J by 3 bases, with 13 bases between. The CDR3 spells CAWDQGLKETQYF. Written as DNA, the CDR3 is TGTGCCTGGGACCAAGGACTGAAAGAGACCCAGTACTTC.